This TCR beta chain was captured by sequencing in a study of T cell responses to AZD1222 COVID-19 vaccine. Whole-study results and caveats: Sampling captured repertoires only after the peak T cell response.

Trimming cost V 5 bases and J 3 bases, with 12 bases left between them. Germline CDR1 and CDR2: SGHRS and YFSETQ. The CDR3 length is 13 residues. About this clone itself: Its antigen is still unknown.

TCRdb's copy holds only in-frame clones and misses some; the assay was immunoSEQ multiplex PCR. Among around 120,000 clones listed, over 80% were seen once. Sequenced material: peripheral blood, taken on day 0 of AZD1222 vaccination. The sequence derives from an adult in good health. The V and J genes are TRBV5-1 and TRBJ2-7, with D possibly TRBD2 on 5 matching bases. CDR3 DNA sequence: TGCGCCAGCAGACGGACGGGGAGCTACGAGCAGTACTTC. Protein product: CASRRTGSYEQYF.